The 18 T cell receptor beta chains reported below all come from one sample, sequenced in a study of T cell changes during pregnancy in multiple sclerosis. Generated by immunoSEQ multiplex PCR, the TCRdb table keeps only in-frame clones and is missing some. Of about 68,000 clones in the sample, about 90% were seen once. The input for sequencing was peripheral blood, taken in the second trimester of pregnancy. The receptors were gathered from a female donor with multiple sclerosis, enrolled in a pregnancy study.

This chain connects TRBV10-3 to TRBJ2-3; 11 bases are shared with TRBD2. With V trimmed by 5 bases and J by 4 bases, 5 bases remained unmatched. CDR3 length equals 15 residues. Germline assignment: CDR1 ENHRY and CDR2 SYGVKD. The CDR3: CAISSLAGGPDTQYF. In DNA, the CDR3 is TGTGCCATCAGTTCATTAGCGGGGGGGCCAGATACGCAGTATTTT.

The CDR3 DNA reads TGTGCCAGCAGACGACAGGGGAACACTGAAGCTTTCTTT. Residues: CASRRQGNTEAFF. This chain joins TRBV7-6 and TRBJ1-1, with TRBD1 matching over 7 bases. CDR3 size: 13 residues. Germline loops: CDR1 SGHVS, CDR2 FNYEAQ. Unmatched junction bases numbered 2, after V lost 6 bases and J lost 1 base. Complete variable domain (other parts from reference TRBV7-6 and TRBJ1-1): GAGVSQSPRYKVTKRGQDVALRCDPISGHVSLYWYRQALGQGPEFLTYFNYEAQQDKSGLPNDRFSAERPEGSISTLTIQRTEQRDSAMYRCASRRQGNTEAFFGQGTRLTVV.

The V and J genes are TRBV5-1 and TRBJ2-1; 14 positions agree with TRBD2. The CDR3 loop spans 17 amino acids. Trimming cost V 3 bases and J 2 bases; bases outside gene matches: 4. The germline V gene encodes CDR1 SGHRS and CDR2 YFSETQ. CDR3 coding DNA: TGCGCCAGCAGCTCCGCGACTAGCGGGGGGGCCTACAATGAGCAGTTCTTC. It specifies CASSSATSGGAYNEQFF.

The J gene is TRBJ2-7, the V gene TRBV18; 8 positions match TRBD1. Germline values: CDR1 KGHSH, CDR2 LQKENI. CDR3 length: 14 amino acids. Trimming at V came to 8 bases and at J to 2 bases, leaving 8 bases not matched to a gene. The CDR3 bases are TGTGCCAGCGCGCTAATACAGGGGGCCTACGAGCAGTACTTC. It encodes CASALIQGAYEQYF.

This chain uses TRBV4-2 with TRBJ2-3, with 9 nucleotides matching TRBD2. Germline V CDR1 and CDR2: LGHNA, YNFKEQ. V lost 0 bases and J lost 1; bases outside the gene matches: 5. The CDR3 has 17 residues. The CDR3 here is CASSQEGSSGGTDTQYF. The CDR3 nucleotides are TGTGCCAGCAGCCAAGAGGGGTCTAGCGGGGGCACAGATACGCAGTATTTT.

This clone has just a few counts. The V call is TRBV5-1, the J call TRBJ2-5; no clear D. Germline assignment: CDR1 SGHRS and CDR2 YFSETQ. V lost 0 bases to trimming and J lost 5 bases, with 8 bases between them. This CDR3 contains 13 residues. The CDR3 DNA follows: TGCGCCAGCAGCTTGGTACTCGCGGAGACCCAGTACTTC. Protein sequence: CASSLVLAETQYF.

The V and J genes are TRBV13 and TRBJ1-2, with D perhaps TRBD1 (6 bases). Between the trimmed V and J ends, which lost 0 bases and 0 bases, there was a span of 11 bases. CDR1 is PRHDT and CDR2 is FYEKMQ in the germline V gene (reference sequence). The CDR3 runs 16 residues. The CDR3 sequence is CASSLGQGPPNYGYTF. The CDR3 DNA sequence: TGTGCCAGCAGCTTAGGCCAGGGGCCTCCTAACTATGGCTACACCTTC.

The chain carries TRBV7-9 and TRBJ1-6; a possible D gene is TRBD1 (6 bases). Germline loops: CDR1 SEHNR, CDR2 FQNEAQ (reference sequence). Trimming left V 5 bases short and J 10 bases short, with 12 bases between. The CDR3 contains 13 residues. CDR3 nucleotide sequence: TGTGCCAGCAGCGAACAGGGTTTCTCACCCCTCCACTTT. It yields the protein CASSEQGFSPLHF.

The rearrangement joins TRBV7-9 to TRBJ1-1, with TRBD1 identical over 7 bases. The ends lost 6 bases at V and 1 base at J; junction bases unmatched: 5. This CDR3 is 14 amino acids long. Germline V gives CDR1 SEHNR, CDR2 FQNEAQ (reference sequence). As DNA, the CDR3 is TGTGCCAGCAGGTTGGACAGGAAGAACACTGAAGCTTTCTTT. It is translated as CASRLDRKNTEAFF.

This chain links TRBV5-4 with TRBJ2-7; D possibly corresponds to TRBD2 (6 bases). This CDR3 spans 14 amino acids. Germline V gene sequence: CDR1 SGHNT, CDR2 YYREEE (reference sequence). The ends were cut back, 1 base at V and 2 bases at J, with 10 bases in the middle. DNA of the CDR3: TGTGCCAGCAGCTTGATGACTAGTCCCTACGAGCAGTACTTC. It translates to CASSLMTSPYEQYF.

The chain links TRBV6-5 to TRBJ1-6, with D hard to call. Trimming cost V 3 bases and J 8 bases, with 17 bases left between them. The CDR3 length is 16 residues. Germline V CDR1 and CDR2: MNHEY, SVGAGI. The CDR3 reads CASSYSGFRRDSPLHF. The CDR3 nucleotides read TGTGCCAGCAGTTATTCGGGGTTCCGGAGGGATTCACCCCTCCACTTT.

This rearrangement joins TRBV4-3 to TRBJ2-3; 8 positions match TRBD2. Per the germline V gene, CDR1 is LGHNA and CDR2 is YSLEER. Trimming took 1 base from V and 7 from J; bases not matched to a gene: 10. This CDR3 has 16 residues. The CDR3 DNA reads TGCGCCAGCAGCCAAGCGATGACGGGGGGGTCTTATACGCAGTATTTT. This translates into CASSQAMTGGSYTQYF.

The rearrangement joins TRBV7-2 to TRBJ2-1; tentatively, D is TRBD1 (6 bases). Germline assignment: CDR1 SGHTA and CDR2 FQGNSA. CDR3 size: 14 residues. Trimming took off 3 bases at V and 1 base at J, with 7 bases between the two ends. In DNA, the CDR3 is TGTGCCAGCAGCTTCCAGGGGTCCTACAATGAGCAGTTCTTC. This codes for CASSFQGSYNEQFF.

This chain joins TRBV12-5 and TRBJ2-7; weak D call: TRBD1 (5 bases). CDR1 is LGHNT, CDR2 FRNRAP, per germline. This CDR3 is built from 17 residues. Trimming stripped 5 bases from V and 4 bases from J, with 24 bases between. In DNA, the CDR3 is TGTGCTAGTGGTGCGCAGGGAATCCTAACCAACCGATACGAGCAGTACTTC. It codes for CASGAQGILTNRYEQYF.

The chain combines TRBV11-2 with TRBJ1-4; possible D gene TRBD1, 5 bases. Trimming pared 5 bases from V and 8 bases from J, leaving 12 bases between. Germline V gene sequence: CDR1 SGHAT, CDR2 FQNNGV. The CDR3 loop spans 13 amino acids. CDR3 bases: TGTGCCAGCAGCCTCCGGAGGGGCGAAAAACTGTTTTTT. Translating it yields CASSLRRGEKLFF.

The chain uses TRBV2 and TRBJ1-1; possible D gene TRBD1, 5 bases. The CDR3 runs 12 residues. V gave up 10 bases and J gave up 5 bases, with 14 bases separating them. The germline CDR1 and CDR2 sequences are SNHLY and FYNNEI. The CDR3 region is CATLRAGTEAFF. DNA of the CDR3: TGTGCCACCCTCCGGGCAGGGACTGAAGCTTTCTTT.

CDR3 amino acids: CASSSYGNEQFF. CDR3 DNA sequence: TGTGCCAGCAGCTCATACGGGAATGAGCAGTTCTTC. This sequence joins TRBV11-2 and TRBJ2-1; no reliable D call. The length of the CDR3 is 12 residues. Per the germline V gene, CDR1 is SGHAT and CDR2 is FQNNGV. V lost 4 bases and J 7 bases, leaving 8 bases between the germline ends.

A single count supports this clone. The chain carries TRBV5-6 and TRBJ2-7, with a possible D match to TRBD1 (5 bases). Deletions cut 1 base from V and 4 bases from J, with 15 bases between. CDR3 size: 15 residues. Germline-derived CDR1 and CDR2 are SGHDT and YYEEEE. CDR3: CASSLIGAGPYEQYF. CDR3 DNA sequence: TGTGCCAGCAGCTTGATAGGGGCAGGGCCATACGAGCAGTACTTC.